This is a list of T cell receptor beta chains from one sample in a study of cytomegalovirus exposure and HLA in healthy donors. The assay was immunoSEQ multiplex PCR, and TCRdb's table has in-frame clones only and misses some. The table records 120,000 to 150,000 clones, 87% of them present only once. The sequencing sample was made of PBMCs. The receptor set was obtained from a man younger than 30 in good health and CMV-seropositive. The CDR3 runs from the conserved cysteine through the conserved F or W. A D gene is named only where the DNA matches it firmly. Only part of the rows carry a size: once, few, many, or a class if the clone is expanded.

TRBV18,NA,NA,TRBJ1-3,TGTGCCAGCTCACCATCGCGGGGCCCCGGAAACACCATATATTTT,CASSPSRGPGNTIYF
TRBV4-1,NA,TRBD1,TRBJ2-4,TGCGCCAGCAGCTCTAACACAGGGGGCTTGGGAAACATTCAGTACTTC,CASSSNTGGLGNIQYF
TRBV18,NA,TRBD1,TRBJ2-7,TGTGCCAGCTCACCACGGGGACAGTCCTACGAGCAGTACTTC,CASSPRGQSYEQYF
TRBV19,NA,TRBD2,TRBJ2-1,TGTGCCAGTAGCCCTGCCCTAGCGGGGGGGAACAATGAGCAGTTCTTC,CASSPALAGGNNEQFF
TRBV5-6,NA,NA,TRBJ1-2,TGTGCCAGCAGCTTGTTAGGTCCAGGACGGAGGTATGGCTACACCTTC,CASSLLGPGRRYGYTF
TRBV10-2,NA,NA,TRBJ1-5,TGCGCCAGCAGGCCCGGGGTGGGGGGAAGGCAGCCCCAGCATTTT,CASRPGVGGRQPQHF
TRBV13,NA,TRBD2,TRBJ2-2,TGTGCCAGCAGCTCCACAGGGTGGGGTAGCGGGGGTCCGAACACCGGGGAGCTGTTTTTT,CASSSTGWGSGGPNTGELFF
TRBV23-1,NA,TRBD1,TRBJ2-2,TGCGCCAGCAGTCAGATAGGGCAGGGGGCGAACACCGGGGAGCTGTTTTTT,CASSQIGQGANTGELFF
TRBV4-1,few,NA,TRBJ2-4,TGCGCCAGCAGCCAACAGGGGGCCAAAAACATTCAGTACTTC,CASSQQGAKNIQYF
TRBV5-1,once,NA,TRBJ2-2,TGCGCCAGCAGCTTAGGCGGGGAGGCGCTGTTTTTT,CASSLGGEALFF
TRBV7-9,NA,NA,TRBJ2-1,TGTGCCAGCAGCTTAGCGGAGGGCGATGAGCAGTTCTTC,CASSLAEGDEQFF
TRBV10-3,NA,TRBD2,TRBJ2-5,TGTGCCATCAGTGACGGGACTAGCGGGAGGAGAGAGACCCAGTACTTC,CAISDGTSGRRETQYF
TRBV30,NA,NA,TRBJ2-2,TGTGCCTGTGGGGGGAACCCCGGGGAGCTGTTTTTT,CACGGNPGELFF
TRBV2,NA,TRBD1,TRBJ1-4,TGTGCCAGCAGTGCACAGGGGAGTGGAAAACTGTTTTTT,CASSAQGSGKLFF
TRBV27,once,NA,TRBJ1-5,TGTGCCAGCAGTCCGGGACAAAGGCAGCCCCAGCATTTT,CASSPGQRQPQHF
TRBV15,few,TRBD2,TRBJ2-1,TGTGCCACCAGCCGGACTAGCGTCGGAGTGAACAATGAGCAGTTCTTC,CATSRTSVGVNNEQFF
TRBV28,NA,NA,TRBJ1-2,TGTGCCAGCAGTTACAGGGCTGGCTACACCTTC,CASSYRAGYTF
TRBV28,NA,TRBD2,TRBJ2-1,TGTGCCAGCACTCCTAGCGGAGGTTACAATGAGCAGTTCTTC,CASTPSGGYNEQFF
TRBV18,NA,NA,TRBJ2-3,TGTGCCAGCTCACCAGGCAGGGGAGATACGCAGTATTTT,CASSPGRGDTQYF
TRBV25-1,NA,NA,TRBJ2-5,TGTGCCAGCAGTGCCGAAGGACAGCCGAAAGAGACCCAGTACTTC,CASSAEGQPKETQYF
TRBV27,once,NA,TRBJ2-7,TGTGCCAGCAGCCGGGATAGCTCCTACGAGCAGTACTTC,CASSRDSSYEQYF
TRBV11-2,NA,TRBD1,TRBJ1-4,TGTGCCAGCAGCTTAGGAAGACAGGGGAATGAAAAACTGTTTTTT,CASSLGRQGNEKLFF
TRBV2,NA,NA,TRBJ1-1,TGTGCCAGCAGGGGGCCTTCGGACACTGAAGCTTTCTTT,CASRGPSDTEAFF
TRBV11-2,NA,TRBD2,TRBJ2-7,TGTGCCAGCAGCGGCCTGGGAGGGTGGGGCTCCTACGAGCAGTACTTC,CASSGLGGWGSYEQYF
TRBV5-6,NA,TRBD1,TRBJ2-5,TGTGCCAGCAGCTGGCGGAGAGGGGGCTTAGAGACCCAGTACTTC,CASSWRRGGLETQYF
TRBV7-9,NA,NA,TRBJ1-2,TGTGCCAGCAGCTCCCACTCGACATGGGCCTATGGCTACACCTTC,CASSSHSTWAYGYTF
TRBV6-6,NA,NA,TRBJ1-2,TGTGCCAGCAGTTCCACCTTGGCGGGGGGTAGTGGCTACACCTTC,CASSSTLAGGSGYTF
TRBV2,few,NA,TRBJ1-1,TGTGCCAGCAGTAGGGACACCTTTAACACTGAAGCTTTCTTT,CASSRDTFNTEAFF
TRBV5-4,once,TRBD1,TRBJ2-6,TGTGCCAGCAGCCTACTGGGACAGGCCCTTATCAACGTCCTGACTTTC,CASSLLGQALINVLTF
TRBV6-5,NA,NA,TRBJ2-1,TGTGCCAGCAGCCCCGACAGGTCCGACTACAATGAGCAGTTCTTC,CASSPDRSDYNEQFF
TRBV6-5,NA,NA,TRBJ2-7,TGTGCCAGCAGTCCTCTCTACGAGCAGTACTTC,CASSPLYEQYF
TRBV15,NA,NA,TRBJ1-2,TGTGCCACCAGCAGAGACAATAACTATGGCTACACCTTC,CATSRDNNYGYTF
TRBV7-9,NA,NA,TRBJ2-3,TGTGCCAGCAGCGGCCGTACAGATAAGGCGCCTTCCCCCACAGATACGCAGTATTTT,CASSGRTDKAPSPTDTQYF
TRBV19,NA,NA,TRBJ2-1,TGTGCCAGTAGTATAGAACAGGGTCCCAACAATGAGCAGTTCTTC,CASSIEQGPNNEQFF
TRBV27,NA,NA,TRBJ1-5,TGTGCCAGCAGCTCTAGGGCGCGGGCTAGCAATCAGCCCCAGCATTTT,CASSSRARASNQPQHF
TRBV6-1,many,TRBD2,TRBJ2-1,TGTGCCAGCAGTGAAACTAGCGGGAGTATGAATGAGCAGTTCTTC,CASSETSGSMNEQFF
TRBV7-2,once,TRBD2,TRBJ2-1,TGTGCCAGCAGCTCTAGACTAGCCAATGAGCAGTTCTTC,CASSSRLANEQFF
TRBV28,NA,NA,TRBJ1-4,TGTGCCAGCAGGAGTGCAACTAATGAAAAACTGTTTTTT,CASRSATNEKLFF
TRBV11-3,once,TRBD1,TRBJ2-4,TGTGCCAGCAGCTCCGGACAGGGACAGGGGAACATTCAGTACTTC,CASSSGQGQGNIQYF
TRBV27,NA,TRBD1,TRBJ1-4,TGTGCCAGCAGTCTCTCCCCGACAGGGGCGGGGTTGAAACTGTTTTTT,CASSLSPTGAGLKLFF
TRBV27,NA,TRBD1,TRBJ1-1,TGTGCCACCCAGGACAGGGAAAACACTGAAGCTTTCTTT,CATQDRENTEAFF
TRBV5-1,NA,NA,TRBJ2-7,TGCGCCAGCAGCTTTTTACAGGGTCGCGAGCAGTACTTC,CASSFLQGREQYF
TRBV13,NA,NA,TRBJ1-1,TGTGCCAGCAGCTTAATGTGGGGAGCCACTGAAGCTTTCTTT,CASSLMWGATEAFF
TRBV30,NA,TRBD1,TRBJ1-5,TGTGCCTGTTGGACAGGGGGAAATCAGCCCCAGCATTTT,CACWTGGNQPQHF
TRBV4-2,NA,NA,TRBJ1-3,TGTGCCAGCAGCCAAGAGGGAACAGGAACCTCGAACACCATATATTTT,CASSQEGTGTSNTIYF
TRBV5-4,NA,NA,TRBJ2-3,TGTGCCAGCAGCCGATACAGCCTCACAGATACGCAGTATTTT,CASSRYSLTDTQYF
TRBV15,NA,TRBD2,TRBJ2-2,TGTGCCACCAGCAGAGATCTCCCGGGACTAGCGGGGGAGAACACCGGGGAGCTGTTTTTT,CATSRDLPGLAGENTGELFF
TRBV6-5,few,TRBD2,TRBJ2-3,TGTGCCAGCAGTTACTCGACTAGCGGGGGCACAGATACGCAGTATTTT,CASSYSTSGGTDTQYF
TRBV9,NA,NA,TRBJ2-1,TGTGCCAGCAGCTCCTCCCGAGGCCTTTGGGGCGAGCAGTTCTTC,CASSSSRGLWGEQFF